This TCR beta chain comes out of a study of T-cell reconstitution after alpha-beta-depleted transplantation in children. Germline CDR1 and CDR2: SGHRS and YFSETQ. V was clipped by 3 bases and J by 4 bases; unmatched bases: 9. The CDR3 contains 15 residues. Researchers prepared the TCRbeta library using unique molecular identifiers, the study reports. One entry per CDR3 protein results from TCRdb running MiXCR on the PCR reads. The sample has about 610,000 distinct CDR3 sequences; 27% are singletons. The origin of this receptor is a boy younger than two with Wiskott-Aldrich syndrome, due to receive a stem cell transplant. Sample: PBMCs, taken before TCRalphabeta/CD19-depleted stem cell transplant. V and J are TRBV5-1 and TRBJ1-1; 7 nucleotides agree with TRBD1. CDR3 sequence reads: CASSSDRAGGTEAFF. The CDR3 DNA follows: TGCGCCAGCAGCTCAGACAGGGCCGGGGGCACTGAAGCTTTCTTT.